These 2 T cell receptor beta chains share one sample of origin, sequenced in a study of regulatory T cells in long-lasting Graves disease. The time point here: persistent/refractory GD, antithyroid drugs over 5 years with positive TRAb. RNA extracted from PBMCs served as the sequencing template. Construction of TCR beta libraries relied on iRepertoire HTBI primers and on Arm-PCR targeting CDR3 regions. TCRdb used MiXCR to reprocess the multiplex PCR reads, holding one entry per CDR3 protein. Of 310,000 or so distinct CDR3 sequences in the sample, approximately 20% are singletons; the top ten hold 45% to 70%. The material was peripheral blood mononuclear cells (PBMCs), obtained when the disease was refractory, from a patient treated with antithyroid drugs. Receptors were obtained from a female donor with Graves disease.

This clonotype has only one observation. A much larger clone is a single base away; this may be a read error. The CDR3 DNA reads TGTGCCAGCAGATCCGACAGGGGTGGGGAAAAACTGTTTTTT. This encodes CASRSDRGGEKLFF. The chain is built from TRBV2 and TRBJ1-4; TRBD1 agrees at 8 bases. V gave up 6 bases and J gave up 8 bases; unmatched junction bases: 8. The CDR3 covers 14 residues. Per the germline V gene, CDR1 is SNHLY and CDR2 is FYNNEI.

V is TRBV4-2 and J is TRBJ2-4; D perhaps matches TRBD2 (5 bases). V was cut by 1 base and J by 0 bases, with 13 bases left in between. From germline, CDR1 is LGHNA and CDR2 YNFKEQ. The CDR3 consists of 17 residues. CDR3 sequence: CASSQVGGPEAKNIQYF. DNA for the CDR3: TGTGCCAGCAGCCAAGTTGGAGGTCCCGAAGCCAAAAACATTCAGTACTTC.